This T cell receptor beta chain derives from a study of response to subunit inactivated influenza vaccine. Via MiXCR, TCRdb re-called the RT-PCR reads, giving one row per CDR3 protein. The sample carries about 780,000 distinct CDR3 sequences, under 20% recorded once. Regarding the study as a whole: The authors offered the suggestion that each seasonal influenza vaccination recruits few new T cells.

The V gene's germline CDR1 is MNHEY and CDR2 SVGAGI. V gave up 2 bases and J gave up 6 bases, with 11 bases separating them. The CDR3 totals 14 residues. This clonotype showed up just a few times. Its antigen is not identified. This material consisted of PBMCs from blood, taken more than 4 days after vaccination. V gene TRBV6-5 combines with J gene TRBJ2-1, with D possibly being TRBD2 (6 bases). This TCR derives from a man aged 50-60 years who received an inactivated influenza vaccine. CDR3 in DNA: TGTGCCAGCAGTTACGTCGGGGGTGGCAATGAGCAGTTCTTC. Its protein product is CASSYVGGGNEQFF.